This TCR beta chain derives from a study of T cells in Graves' hyperthyroidism and ophthalmopathy. General study results and limits: Blood also carried most thyroid clonotypes expanded above 0.001. Separation of ophthalmopathy from stable hyperthyroidism was achieved by a 13 V-J model.

Newly diagnosed patients aged 18 to 65 had hyperthyroidism of under 2 months' duration. Diagnoses were established using clinical symptoms, serum thyroxine and TRAb, thyroid ultrasound and orbital computed tomography. Between the trimmed V and J ends, which lost 3 bases and 2 bases, there was a span of 8 bases. CDR3 length: 13 residues. Germline CDR1 reads DFQATT; CDR2 reads SNEGSKA (reference sequence). Amplified TCR beta CDR3 regions derived from RNA transcripts. The HTBI primer set drove a first-round RT-PCR of the TCR CDR3. MiXCR, applied by TCRdb to the multiplex PCR reads, yields one record per CDR3 protein. The sample lists roughly 580,000 distinct CDR3 sequences, just over 45% seen once, with about 7.9% in the top ten. Notes on this clonotype: Its antigen remains unknown.

Sequencing used peripheral blood or thyroid tissue (not recorded which). The sequence was collected from a woman between 18 and 30 years old with Graves' hyperthyroidism. The chain joins TRBV20-1 to TRBJ1-5, with D unclear. The CDR3 nucleotides are TGCAGTGCTAGCCTCCCTCGCAATCAGCCCCAGCATTTT. Encoded protein: CSASLPRNQPQHF.